This T cell receptor beta chain was recorded in a study of T cell responses to AZD1222 COVID-19 vaccine. Libraries were prepared by immunoSEQ multiplex PCR; TCRdb keeps only in-frame clonotypes and omits some of them. The sample yields about 150,000 clones, about nine tenths seen once. Sequenced here: peripheral blood, sampled on day 0 of AZD1222 vaccination. This receptor was obtained from an adult in good health.

CDR3 sequence (DNA): TGTGCCAGCAGCTTAGGAGGGGTCGAGGACACTGAAGCTTTCTTT. Translating gives CASSLGGVEDTEAFF. J is TRBJ1-1 and V is TRBV11-3; TRBD1 is a possible D gene (5 bases). This CDR3 has 15 residues. Germline-derived CDR1 and CDR2 are SGHNT and YENEEA. V was shortened by 1 base and J by 3 bases, with 12 bases between the two germline ends.